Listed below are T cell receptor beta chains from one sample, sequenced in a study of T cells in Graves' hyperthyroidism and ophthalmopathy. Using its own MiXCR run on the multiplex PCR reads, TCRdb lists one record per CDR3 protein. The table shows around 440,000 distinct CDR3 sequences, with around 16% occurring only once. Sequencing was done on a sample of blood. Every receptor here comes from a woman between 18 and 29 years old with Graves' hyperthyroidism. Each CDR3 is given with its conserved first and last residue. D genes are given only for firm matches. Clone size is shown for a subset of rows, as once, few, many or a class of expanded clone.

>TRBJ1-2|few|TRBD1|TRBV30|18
CAWSVGAGTGGLLNGYTF
TGTGCCTGGAGTGTTGGTGCGGGGACAGGGGGCTTGCTAAATGGCTACACCTTC
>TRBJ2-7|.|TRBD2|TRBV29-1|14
CSVESAGTSYEQYF
TGCAGCGTTGAATCAGCGGGGACCTCCTACGAGCAGTACTTC
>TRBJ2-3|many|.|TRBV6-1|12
CAADREVSTQYF
TGTGCCGCGGACCGTGAAGTGAGCACGCAGTATTTT
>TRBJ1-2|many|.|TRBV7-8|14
CASSPGRIFYGYTF
TGTGCCAGCAGCCCCGGAAGGATCTTCTATGGCTACACCTTC
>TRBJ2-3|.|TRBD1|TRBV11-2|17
CASSLGRGQGFTDTQYF
TGTGCCAGCAGCTTAGGAAGGGGGCAGGGCTTCACAGATACGCAGTATTTT
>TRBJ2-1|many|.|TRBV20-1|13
CSARRLLAFEQFF
TGCAGTGCTAGGAGGCTTCTAGCTTTTGAGCAGTTCTTC
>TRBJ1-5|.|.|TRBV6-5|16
CASSYYTVYSNQPQHF
TGTGCCAGCAGTTATTATACAGTCTATAGCAATCAGCCCCAGCATTTT
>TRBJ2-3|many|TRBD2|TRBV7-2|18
CASSSRVGGAGDLDTQYF
TGTGCCAGCAGCTCCCGCGTTGGGGGAGCGGGGGACCTAGATACGCAGTATTTT
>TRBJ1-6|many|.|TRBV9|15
CASSGLSSYNSPLHF
TGTGCCAGCAGCGGGTTAAGCTCCTATAATTCACCCCTCCACTTT
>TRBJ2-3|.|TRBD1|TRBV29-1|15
CSSRQQGAGTDTQYF
TGCAGCTCGAGACAGCAGGGGGCGGGCACAGATACGCAGTATTTT
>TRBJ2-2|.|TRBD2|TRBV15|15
CATSRDGRSTGELFF
TGTGCCACCAGCAGAGACGGGAGGTCGACCGGGGAGCTGTTTTTT
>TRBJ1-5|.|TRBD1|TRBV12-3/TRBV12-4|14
CASIGDRDNQPQHF
TGTGCCAGCATCGGGGACAGGGACAATCAGCCCCAGCATTTT
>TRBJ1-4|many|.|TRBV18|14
CASSPPAGSEKLFF
TGTGCCAGCTCACCCCCCGCCGGATCAGAAAAACTGTTTTTT
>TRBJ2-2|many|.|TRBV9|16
CASSALGGSLTGELFF
TGTGCCAGCAGCGCACTTGGGGGCAGTTTAACCGGGGAGCTGTTTTTT
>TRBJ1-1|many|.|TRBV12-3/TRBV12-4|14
CASSPGILNTEAFF
TGTGCCAGCAGTCCCGGGATCCTGAACACTGAAGCTTTCTTT
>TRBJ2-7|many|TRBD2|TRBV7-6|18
CASSFIIPTSGVATEQYF
TGTGCCAGCAGCTTTATAATACCGACTAGCGGGGTGGCTACGGAGCAGTACTTC
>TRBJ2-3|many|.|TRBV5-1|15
CASSLGVRGSDTQYF
TGCGCCAGCAGCTTGGGGGTCAGGGGCTCAGATACGCAGTATTTT
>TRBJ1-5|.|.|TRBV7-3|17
CASSLIRTEYSNQPQHF
TGTGCCAGCAGCTTAATAAGAACCGAGTATAGCAATCAGCCCCAGCATTTT
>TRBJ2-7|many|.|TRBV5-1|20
CASSLVTSDRAIGGLHEQYF
TGCGCCAGCAGCTTGGTGACCTCAGACAGGGCGATCGGAGGGCTCCACGAGCAGTACTTC
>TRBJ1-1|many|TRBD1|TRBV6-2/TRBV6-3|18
CASSYRRQGVGRDTEAFF
TGTGCCAGCAGTTATCGGAGACAGGGGGTTGGAAGGGACACTGAAGCTTTCTTT
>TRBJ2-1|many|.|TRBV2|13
CASSEDRVNEQFF
TGTGCCAGCAGTGAAGACAGGGTCAATGAGCAGTTCTTC
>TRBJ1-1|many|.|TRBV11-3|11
CASSSSPEAFF
TGTGCCAGCAGCTCAAGTCCCGAAGCTTTCTTT
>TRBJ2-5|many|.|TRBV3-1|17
CASSPLGGGFERETQYF
TGTGCCAGCAGCCCCTTGGGAGGGGGATTTGAGCGAGAGACCCAGTACTTC
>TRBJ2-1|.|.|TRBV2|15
CASSPAGSRGNEQFF
TGTGCCAGCAGCCCAGCCGGGAGCCGAGGCAATGAGCAGTTCTTC
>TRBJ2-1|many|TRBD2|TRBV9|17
CASSVARAGGSYNEQFF
TGTGCCAGCAGCGTAGCCCGAGCGGGAGGTTCCTACAATGAGCAGTTCTTC
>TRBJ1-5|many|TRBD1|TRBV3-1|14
CASSQAGTDQPQHF
TGTGCCAGCAGCCAAGCAGGGACAGACCAGCCCCAGCATTTT
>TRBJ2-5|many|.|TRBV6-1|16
CASSEAPGLAQETQYF
TGTGCCAGCAGTGAAGCCCCGGGACTGGCACAAGAGACCCAGTACTTC
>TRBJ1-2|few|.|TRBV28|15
CASSWLRALSDGYTF
TGTGCCAGCAGCTGGCTTCGGGCTCTGTCGGATGGCTACACCTTC
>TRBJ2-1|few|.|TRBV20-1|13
CSAIPVRRNEQFF
TGCAGTGCTATTCCCGTGAGACGTAATGAGCAGTTCTTC
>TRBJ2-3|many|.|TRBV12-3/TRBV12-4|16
CASSLGGQGARDTQYF
TGTGCCAGCAGTTTGGGGGGGCAGGGTGCTAGAGATACGCAGTATTTT
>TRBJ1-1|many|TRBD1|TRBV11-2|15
CASSFGTDSNTEAFF
TGTGCCAGCAGCTTTGGGACAGATTCAAACACTGAAGCTTTCTTT
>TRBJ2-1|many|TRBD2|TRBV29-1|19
CSVSAPGLAGGPGSDEQFF
TGCAGCGTTTCTGCTCCGGGACTAGCGGGAGGGCCGGGATCTGATGAGCAGTTCTTC
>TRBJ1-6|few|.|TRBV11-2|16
CASSGGDRGLNSPLHF
TGTGCCAGCAGCGGGGGGGATCGAGGTTTAAATTCACCCCTCCACTTT
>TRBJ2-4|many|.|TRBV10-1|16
CASSEGLGLAKNIQYF
TGCGCCAGCAGTGAGGGACTGGGTTTAGCCAAAAACATTCAGTACTTC
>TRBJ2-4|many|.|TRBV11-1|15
CASMPGGGDGNIQYF
TGTGCCAGCATGCCGGGCGGAGGGGACGGGAACATTCAGTACTTC
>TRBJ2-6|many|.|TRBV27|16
CASSLWDSTGANVLTF
TGTGCCAGCAGTTTGTGGGATTCTACTGGGGCCAACGTCCTGACTTTC
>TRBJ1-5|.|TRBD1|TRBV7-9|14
CASSPTGIDQPQHF
TGTGCCAGCAGCCCGACAGGGATCGATCAGCCCCAGCATTTT
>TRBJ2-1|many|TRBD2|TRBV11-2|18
CASSLDRGSGTSYNEQFF
TGTGCCAGCAGCTTAGATCGTGGTAGCGGGACCTCCTACAATGAGCAGTTCTTC
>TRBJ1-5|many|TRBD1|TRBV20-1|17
CSARDPGTGENNQPQHF
TGCAGTGCTAGAGATCCGGGCACAGGGGAAAACAATCAGCCCCAGCATTTT
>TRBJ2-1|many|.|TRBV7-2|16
CASSLVGQRLNNEQFF
TGTGCCAGCAGTCTAGTAGGACAGCGACTTAACAATGAGCAGTTCTTC
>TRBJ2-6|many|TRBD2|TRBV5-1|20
CASSQTSGRGRGSGANVLTF
TGCGCCAGCAGCCAGACTAGCGGTAGGGGCAGAGGCTCTGGGGCCAACGTCCTGACTTTC
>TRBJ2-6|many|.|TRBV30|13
CAWLVSGANVLTF
TGTGCCTGGTTGGTCTCTGGGGCCAACGTCCTGACTTTC
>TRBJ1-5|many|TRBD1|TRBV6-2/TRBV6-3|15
CASSQDRAGGQPQHF
TGTGCCAGCAGTCAGGACAGGGCTGGAGGGCAGCCCCAGCATTTT
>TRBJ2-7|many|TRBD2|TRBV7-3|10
CARGGGEQYF
TGTGCCAGAGGCGGGGGGGAGCAGTACTTC
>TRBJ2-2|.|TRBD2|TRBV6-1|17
CASRKLAGGLNTEELFF
TGTGCCAGCAGAAAATTAGCGGGAGGACTGAACACCGAGGAGCTGTTTTTT
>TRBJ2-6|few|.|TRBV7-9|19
CASSLGAGANLSGANVLTF
TGTGCCAGCAGCTTAGGGGCAGGGGCGAACCTCTCTGGGGCCAACGTCCTGACTTTC
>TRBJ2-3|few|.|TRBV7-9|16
CASRSDGTPGPDTQYF
TGTGCCAGCAGATCGGACGGGACTCCAGGCCCAGATACGCAGTATTTT
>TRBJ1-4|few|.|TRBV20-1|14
CSALDWGPGEKLFF
TGCAGTGCGCTCGACTGGGGACCGGGTGAAAAACTGTTTTTT
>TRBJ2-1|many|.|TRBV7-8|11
CASSLTTEQFF
TGTGCCAGCAGCTTGACTACTGAGCAGTTCTTC
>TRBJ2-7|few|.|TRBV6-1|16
CASSETPPPPPYEQYF
TGTGCCAGCAGTGAAACCCCCCCCCCCCCCCCGTACGAGCAGTACTTC
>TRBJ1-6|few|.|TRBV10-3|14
CAISPPGGVSPLHF
TGTGCCATCAGTCCTCCCGGGGGGGTATCACCCCTCCACTTT
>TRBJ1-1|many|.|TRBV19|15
CASSSFGGSHTEAFF
TGTGCCAGTAGTTCCTTCGGGGGGTCACACACTGAAGCTTTCTTT
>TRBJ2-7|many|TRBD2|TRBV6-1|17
CASSFPSGTSGGGVRYF
TGTGCCAGCAGTTTCCCCTCCGGGACTAGCGGGGGAGGAGTGCGGTACTTC
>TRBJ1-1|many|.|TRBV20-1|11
CSAPIRTEAFF
TGCAGTGCTCCAATCAGGACTGAAGCTTTCTTT